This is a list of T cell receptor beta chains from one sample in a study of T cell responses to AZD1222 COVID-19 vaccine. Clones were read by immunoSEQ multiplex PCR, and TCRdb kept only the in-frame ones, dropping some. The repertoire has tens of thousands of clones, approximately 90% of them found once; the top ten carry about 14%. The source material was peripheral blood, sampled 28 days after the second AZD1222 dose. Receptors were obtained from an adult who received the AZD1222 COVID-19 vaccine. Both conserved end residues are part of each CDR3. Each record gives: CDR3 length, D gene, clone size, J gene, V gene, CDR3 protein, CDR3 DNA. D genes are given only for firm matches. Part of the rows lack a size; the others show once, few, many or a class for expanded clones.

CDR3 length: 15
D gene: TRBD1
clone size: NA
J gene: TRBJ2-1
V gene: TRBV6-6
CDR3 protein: CASSYRGQGGGEQFF
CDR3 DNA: TGTGCCAGCAGTTACCGGGGACAGGGTGGAGGTGAGCAGTTCTTC

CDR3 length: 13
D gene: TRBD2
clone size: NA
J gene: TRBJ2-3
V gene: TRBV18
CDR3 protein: CASSLSGGYTQYF
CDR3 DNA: TGTGCCAGCTCACTAAGCGGGGGGTATACGCAGTATTTT

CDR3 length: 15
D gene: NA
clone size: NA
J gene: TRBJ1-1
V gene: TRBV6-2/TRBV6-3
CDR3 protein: CASSSPGTGLAEAFF
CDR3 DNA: TGTGCCAGCAGTTCCCCCGGCACAGGGCTGGCTGAAGCTTTCTTT

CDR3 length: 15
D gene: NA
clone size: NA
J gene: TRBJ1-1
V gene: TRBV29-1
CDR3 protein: CSVEVLGAGNTEAFF
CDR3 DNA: TGCAGCGTTGAGGTCTTGGGGGCGGGGAACACTGAAGCTTTCTTT

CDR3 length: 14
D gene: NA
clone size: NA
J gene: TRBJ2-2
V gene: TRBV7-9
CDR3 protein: CASSPVGASGELFF
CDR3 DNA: TGTGCCAGCAGCCCGGTTGGGGCGTCCGGGGAGCTGTTTTTT

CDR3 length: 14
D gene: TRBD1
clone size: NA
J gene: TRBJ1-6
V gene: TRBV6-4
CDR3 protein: CARRGTGGLVPLHF
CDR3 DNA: TGTGCCAGACGGGGGACAGGGGGCCTCGTGCCCCTCCACTTT

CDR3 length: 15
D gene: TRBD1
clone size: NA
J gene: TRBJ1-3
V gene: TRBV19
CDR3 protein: CASAGQARSGNTIYF
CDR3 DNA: TGTGCCAGTGCCGGACAGGCCCGCTCTGGAAACACCATATATTTT

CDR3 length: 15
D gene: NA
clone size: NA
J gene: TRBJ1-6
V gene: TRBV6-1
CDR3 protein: CASSEYPKINSPLHF
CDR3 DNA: TGTGCCAGCAGTGAATACCCAAAAATTAATTCACCCCTCCACTTT

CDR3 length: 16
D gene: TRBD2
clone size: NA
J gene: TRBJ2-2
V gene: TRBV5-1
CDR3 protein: CASSLGSGGSTGELFF
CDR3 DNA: TGCGCCAGCAGCTTGGGGAGCGGGGGATCCACCGGGGAGCTGTTTTTT

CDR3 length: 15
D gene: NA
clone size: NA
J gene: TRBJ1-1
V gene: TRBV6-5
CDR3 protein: CASSYSSGQSTEAFF
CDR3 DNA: TGTGCCAGCAGTTACTCATCCGGTCAGTCCACTGAAGCTTTCTTT

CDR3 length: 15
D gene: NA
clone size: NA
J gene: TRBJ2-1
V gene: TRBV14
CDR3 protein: CASSLGFSGAFEQFF
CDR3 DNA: TGTGCCAGCAGCCTTGGTTTTAGCGGCGCTTTTGAGCAGTTCTTC

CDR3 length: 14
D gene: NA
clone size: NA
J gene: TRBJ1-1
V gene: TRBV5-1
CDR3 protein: CASSRGTMNTEAFF
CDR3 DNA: TGCGCCAGCAGCAGGGGGACCATGAACACTGAAGCTTTCTTT

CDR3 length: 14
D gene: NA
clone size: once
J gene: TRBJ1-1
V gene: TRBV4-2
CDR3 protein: CASSQVGRNTEAFF
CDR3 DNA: TGTGCCAGCAGCCAAGTTGGCCGGAACACTGAAGCTTTCTTT

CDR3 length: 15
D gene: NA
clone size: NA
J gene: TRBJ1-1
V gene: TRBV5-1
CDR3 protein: CASSFEGGRNTEAFF
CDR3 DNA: TGCGCCAGCAGCTTCGAGGGGGGAAGGAACACTGAAGCTTTCTTT

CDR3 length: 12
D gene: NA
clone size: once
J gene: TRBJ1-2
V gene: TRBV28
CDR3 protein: CASSFVGYGYTF
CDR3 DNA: TGTGCCAGCAGTTTTGTAGGGTATGGCTACACCTTC

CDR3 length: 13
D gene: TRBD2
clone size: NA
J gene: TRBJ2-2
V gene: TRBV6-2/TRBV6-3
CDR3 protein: CASSLGGSGELFF
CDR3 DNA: TGTGCCAGCAGTCTCGGGGGGTCCGGGGAGCTGTTTTTT

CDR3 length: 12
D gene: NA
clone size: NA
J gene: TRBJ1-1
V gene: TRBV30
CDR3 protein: CAWRAGDTEAFF
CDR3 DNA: TGTGCCTGGAGGGCGGGGGACACTGAAGCTTTCTTT

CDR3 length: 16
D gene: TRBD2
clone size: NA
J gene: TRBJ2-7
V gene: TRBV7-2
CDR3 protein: CASSPRPSGGAHEQYF
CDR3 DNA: TGTGCCAGCAGCCCCCGACCTAGCGGGGGGGCCCACGAGCAGTACTTC

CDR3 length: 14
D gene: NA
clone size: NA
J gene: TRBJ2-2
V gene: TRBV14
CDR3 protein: CASSLGMNTGELFF
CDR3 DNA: TGTGCCAGCAGCCTCGGGATGAACACCGGGGAGCTGTTTTTT

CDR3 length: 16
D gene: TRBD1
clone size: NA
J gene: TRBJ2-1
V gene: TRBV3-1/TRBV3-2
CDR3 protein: CASSPTWTGRFNEQFF
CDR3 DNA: TGTGCCAGCAGCCCAACCTGGACAGGGAGGTTCAATGAGCAGTTCTTC

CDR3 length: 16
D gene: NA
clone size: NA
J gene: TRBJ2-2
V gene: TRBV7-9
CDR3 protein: CASSQAGTANTGELFF
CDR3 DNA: TGTGCCAGCAGCCAAGCCGGGACGGCGAACACCGGGGAGCTGTTTTTT

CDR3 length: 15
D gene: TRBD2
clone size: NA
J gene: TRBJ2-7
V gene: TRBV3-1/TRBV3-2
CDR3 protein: CASSQELAGGYEQYF
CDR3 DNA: TGTGCCAGCAGCCAAGAGCTAGCGGGGGGGTACGAGCAGTACTTC

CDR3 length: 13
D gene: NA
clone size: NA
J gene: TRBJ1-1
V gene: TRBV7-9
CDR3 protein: CASSLVLSTEAFF
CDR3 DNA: TGTGCCAGCAGCTTAGTTCTTAGCACTGAAGCTTTCTTT

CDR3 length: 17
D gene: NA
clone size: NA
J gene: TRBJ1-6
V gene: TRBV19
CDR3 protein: CASSIERADFSNSPLHF
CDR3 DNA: TGTGCCAGTAGTATCGAGCGTGCGGATTTTTCAAATTCACCCCTCCACTTT

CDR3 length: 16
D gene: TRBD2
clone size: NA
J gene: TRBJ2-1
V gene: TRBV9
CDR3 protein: CASSPSQTSGSNEQFF
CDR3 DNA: TGTGCCAGCAGCCCCTCCCAGACTAGCGGTTCCAATGAGCAGTTCTTC

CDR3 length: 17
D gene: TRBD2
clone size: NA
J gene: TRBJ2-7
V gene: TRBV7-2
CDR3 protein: CASSLVSTSGGNDEQYF
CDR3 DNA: TGTGCCAGCAGCTTAGTATCGACTAGCGGGGGGAACGACGAGCAGTACTTC

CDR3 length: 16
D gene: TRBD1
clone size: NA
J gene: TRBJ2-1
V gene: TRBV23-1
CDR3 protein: CASSQRTGGLYNEQFF
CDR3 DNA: TGCGCCAGCAGTCAAAGGACAGGGGGCCTCTACAATGAGCAGTTCTTC